This T cell receptor (beta chain) was obtained from a study of T cell responses to AZD1222 COVID-19 vaccine. Second doses that came at about 4 or about 12 weeks were put together. This clone was seen just once. The assay was immunoSEQ multiplex PCR, and TCRdb's table has in-frame clones only and misses some. Here the sample spans 110,000 or so clones, about 89% being singletons. Material: peripheral blood, obtained 28 days after the second AZD1222 dose. This receptor was identified in an adult who received the AZD1222 COVID-19 vaccine.

The CDR3 nucleotides read TGTGCCAGCAGGGGGGTTGGCTACACCTTC. Translated, it gives CASRGVGYTF. The chain links TRBV25-1 to TRBJ1-2; the D gene is possibly TRBD1 (5 bases). Trimming took 6 bases from V and 7 from J, leaving 6 bases between them. The CDR3 is 10 amino acids. Per the germline V gene, CDR1 is MGHDK and CDR2 is SYGVNS.